The rows below give T cell receptor beta chains drawn from one sample of a study of blood T cell repertoires in COVID-19. Using immunoSEQ multiplex PCR, the repertoire was profiled, and TCRdb retains in-frame clones only, with some absent. The sample shows under 250,000 clones, 80% to 90% of them seen only once. Sequencing was done on a sample of peripheral blood. Receptors were obtained from a man in his fifties or sixties with acute or convalescent COVID-19. The CDR3 runs from the conserved cysteine through the conserved F or W. D genes are given only for firm matches.

D gene	CDR3 length	V gene	J gene	CDR3 DNA	CDR3 protein
TRBD1	15	TRBV2	TRBJ1-2	TGTGCCAGCAGTGAAAGGGGGGACAGGGACTATGGCTACACCTTC	CASSERGDRDYGYTF
TRBD1	15	TRBV6-5	TRBJ1-2	TGTGCCAGCAGACTCACCTCAGGGGGCGAGTATGGCTACACCTTC	CASRLTSGGEYGYTF
-	13	TRBV10-3	TRBJ2-7	TGTGCCATCAGGGACAGCCCGTCTGAGGGGCAGTACTTC	CAIRDSPSEGQYF
-	15	TRBV5-1	TRBJ2-2	TGCGCCAGCAGGGGGGGTAGCACGGACACCGGGGAGCTGTTTTTT	CASRGGSTDTGELFF
TRBD2	14	TRBV3-1/TRBV3-2	TRBJ2-5	TGTGCCAGCAGCCGCGGGGGAGCGGAAGAGACCCAGTACTTC	CASSRGGAEETQYF
-	13	TRBV30	TRBJ1-1	TGTGCCTGGAGTGGTGGCGGGGCATCTGAAGCTTTCTTT	CAWSGGGASEAFF
TRBD1	13	TRBV3-1/TRBV3-2	TRBJ2-7	TGTGCCAGCAGCCACGGACAGGGCCTCGAGCAGTACTTC	CASSHGQGLEQYF
TRBD2	16	TRBV19	TRBJ2-3	TGTGCCAGTAGTATAGTTTCGCGGGAGGCCGGAGATACGCAGTATTTT	CASSIVSREAGDTQYF
TRBD1	12	TRBV2	TRBJ1-1	TGTGCCAGCTCGACAGGGTATACTGAAGCTTTCTTT	CASSTGYTEAFF
TRBD1	15	TRBV11-2	TRBJ2-7	TGTGCCAGCAGCTCAAGGACAGGGGTCTCAGCCGAGCAGTACTTC	CASSSRTGVSAEQYF
-	14	TRBV3-1/TRBV3-2	TRBJ1-4	TGTGCCAGCAGCCAGGGGCGGAGGGGTGAAAAACTGTTTTTT	CASSQGRRGEKLFF